Listed below are T cell receptor beta chains from one sample, sequenced in a study of blood T cell repertoires in COVID-19. TCRdb's copy holds only in-frame clones and misses some; the assay was immunoSEQ multiplex PCR. This sample yields 320,000 or so clones, of which 87% are seen a single time; about 0.93% belongs to the top ten. The sample taken for sequencing was PBMCs or T cells enriched from blood (not recorded which). The receptors were gathered from a woman in her 30s who had recovered from COVID-19. The CDR3 runs from the conserved cysteine through the conserved F or W. The order of the fields is CDR3 DNA, CDR3 protein, clone size, D gene, V gene, J gene. The D gene is left open where the match is weak. The size entry is marked missing in some rows and otherwise reads once, few, many or a size class.

DNA: TGCGCCAGCAGCTTGAGGCTGGGGGCGAGTCAGCCCCAGCATTTT; CDR3: CASSLRLGASQPQHF; size: NA; D: NA; V: TRBV5-1; J: TRBJ1-5
DNA: TGTGCCAGCAGCCGACGCCCTAGCGGGGGTTCTGGGAATGAGCAGTTCTTC; CDR3: CASSRRPSGGSGNEQFF; size: NA; D: TRBD2; V: TRBV4-2; J: TRBJ2-1
DNA: TGTGCCAGCAGTTACCCCGGGAACCCAGGAGCGCAGTATTTT; CDR3: CASSYPGNPGAQYF; size: once; D: NA; V: TRBV6-5; J: TRBJ2-3
DNA: TGTGCCAGCAGCCAAGGGACTAGCGGGGGAGCCTACGAGCAGTACTTC; CDR3: CASSQGTSGGAYEQYF; size: NA; D: TRBD2; V: TRBV3-1/TRBV3-2; J: TRBJ2-7
DNA: TGTGCCAGCAGCTTAACAGGGGTGGGAGGCTACACCTTC; CDR3: CASSLTGVGGYTF; size: NA; D: TRBD1; V: TRBV11-2; J: TRBJ1-2
DNA: TGTGCCAGCAGTTACTCGTTCGGGACTGAAGCTTTCTTT; CDR3: CASSYSFGTEAFF; size: NA; D: NA; V: TRBV6-2/TRBV6-3; J: TRBJ1-1
DNA: TGTGCCAGCAGCCAAGTTTCGGGAGCCAGCTCCTATAATTCACCCCTCCACTTT; CDR3: CASSQVSGASSYNSPLHF; size: NA; D: NA; V: TRBV3-1/TRBV3-2; J: TRBJ1-6
DNA: TGTGCCAGCAGCTTGGCAGGGAGGACTGAGCAGTTCTTC; CDR3: CASSLAGRTEQFF; size: NA; D: NA; V: TRBV5-4; J: TRBJ2-1
DNA: TGTGCCAGCAGCCATAGCGGGGGGGCCTGGGATGAGCAGTTCTTC; CDR3: CASSHSGGAWDEQFF; size: NA; D: TRBD2; V: TRBV3-1/TRBV3-2; J: TRBJ2-1
DNA: TGTGCCAGCAGCGTAGGGATAGCGGGGGGCCCCACCCAGTACTTC; CDR3: CASSVGIAGGPTQYF; size: NA; D: TRBD2; V: TRBV9; J: TRBJ2-5
DNA: TGTGCCAGCAGTGTCGTTCAGGGCAGTTACAATGAGCAGTTCTTC; CDR3: CASSVVQGSYNEQFF; size: NA; D: NA; V: TRBV5-4; J: TRBJ2-1
DNA: TGTGCCACCAGCAGAGATGGGAAGAGGGCGACTAACTATGGCTACACCTTC; CDR3: CATSRDGKRATNYGYTF; size: few; D: NA; V: TRBV15; J: TRBJ1-2
DNA: TGTGCCAGTCTTAACTGGGCAGGGGGCGCTCCCAACTATGGCTACACCTTC; CDR3: CASLNWAGGAPNYGYTF; size: NA; D: TRBD1; V: TRBV19; J: TRBJ1-2
DNA: TGTGCCAGCAGGAGACAGGGGGCGGCGGAGACCCAGTACTTC; CDR3: CASRRQGAAETQYF; size: NA; D: TRBD1; V: TRBV27; J: TRBJ2-5
DNA: TGTGCCAGCAGTTTATCGCCGGGACAGGGGGCTCTAAACTATGGCTACACCTTC; CDR3: CASSLSPGQGALNYGYTF; size: NA; D: TRBD1; V: TRBV27; J: TRBJ1-2
DNA: TGTGCCAGTAGTATGCCGGAGAAAGCCTACAATGAGCAGTTCTTC; CDR3: CASSMPEKAYNEQFF; size: NA; D: NA; V: TRBV19; J: TRBJ2-1
DNA: TGTGCCAGCAGCCCCAGCGCCGGCAGCTACAATGAGCAGTTCTTC; CDR3: CASSPSAGSYNEQFF; size: NA; D: NA; V: TRBV9; J: TRBJ2-1
DNA: TGCGCCAGCAGAGATAGCGTGAACACTGAAGCTTTCTTT; CDR3: CASRDSVNTEAFF; size: NA; D: NA; V: TRBV10-1; J: TRBJ1-1
DNA: TGTGCCAGCTCACCACTAGAACGGGTAGCGGATGGTAAGCCCCAGCATTTT; CDR3: CASSPLERVADGKPQHF; size: NA; D: NA; V: TRBV18; J: TRBJ1-5
DNA: TGTGCCAGTAGTATAGACGGTCACTCTGGGGCCAACGTCCTGACTTTC; CDR3: CASSIDGHSGANVLTF; size: NA; D: NA; V: TRBV19; J: TRBJ2-6
DNA: TGTGCCAGCTCACCGCAGGGCCTCGGCTATGGCTACACCTTC; CDR3: CASSPQGLGYGYTF; size: NA; D: NA; V: TRBV18; J: TRBJ1-2
DNA: TGTGCCAGCTCTCCAACCTGGACAGACTACAATGAGCAGTTCTTC; CDR3: CASSPTWTDYNEQFF; size: NA; D: NA; V: TRBV18; J: TRBJ2-1
DNA: TGTGCCAGCAGCTTCCCTAGCGGGGGGGCCGCGAATGAGCAGTTCTTC; CDR3: CASSFPSGGAANEQFF; size: NA; D: TRBD2; V: TRBV7-9; J: TRBJ2-1
DNA: TGTGCCTGGAGCCCCCGGACAGGGGGCTACTATGGCTACACCTTC; CDR3: CAWSPRTGGYYGYTF; size: NA; D: TRBD1; V: TRBV30; J: TRBJ1-2
DNA: TGTGCCAGCAGCCCCGGACAGGGCACCTACAATGAGCAGTTCTTC; CDR3: CASSPGQGTYNEQFF; size: NA; D: TRBD1; V: TRBV27; J: TRBJ2-1
DNA: TGTGCCAGCTCCCTCCAAACAGGGGACCCCTTTTACGAGCAGTTCTTC; CDR3: CASSLQTGDPFYEQFF; size: NA; D: TRBD1; V: TRBV18; J: TRBJ2-1
DNA: TGTGCCAGCAGTGCTACAGGGGGAGGAACTGAAGCTTTCTTT; CDR3: CASSATGGGTEAFF; size: NA; D: TRBD1; V: TRBV25-1; J: TRBJ1-1
DNA: TGTGCCAGCAGTTCGCTCAGGGTAGGGAGCAATCAGCCCCAGCATTTT; CDR3: CASSSLRVGSNQPQHF; size: NA; D: NA; V: TRBV27; J: TRBJ1-5
DNA: TGTGCCAGTAGTAGGGCCGGGACAGGGTTGGATCAGCCCCAGCATTTT; CDR3: CASSRAGTGLDQPQHF; size: NA; D: TRBD1; V: TRBV19; J: TRBJ1-5
DNA: TGTGCCAGCAGCTTAGGGGGACATCGGTCGAGGACAGATACGCAGTATTTT; CDR3: CASSLGGHRSRTDTQYF; size: NA; D: NA; V: TRBV11-2; J: TRBJ2-3
DNA: TGTGCCAGCAGTTCACCGGGACAGGGCTACTATGGCTACACCTTC; CDR3: CASSSPGQGYYGYTF; size: NA; D: TRBD1; V: TRBV27; J: TRBJ1-2
DNA: TGTGCCAGCAGCTTGAACTCTCGATTCCAAGAGACCCAGTACTTC; CDR3: CASSLNSRFQETQYF; size: NA; D: NA; V: TRBV5-5; J: TRBJ2-5
DNA: TGTGCCAGCAGCACACTAGGGTCTGCGACTTTCTTT; CDR3: CASSTLGSATFF; size: few; D: NA; V: TRBV3-1/TRBV3-2; J: TRBJ1-1
DNA: TGTGCCAGCAGCTGGGGGGACAGGCTCCAAGAGACCCAGTACTTC; CDR3: CASSWGDRLQETQYF; size: NA; D: TRBD1; V: TRBV6-5; J: TRBJ2-5
DNA: TGCGCCAGCAGCTTGGAGACAGGTTTGTACGAGCAGTACTTC; CDR3: CASSLETGLYEQYF; size: NA; D: NA; V: TRBV5-1; J: TRBJ2-7
DNA: TGTGCCAGCAGCCACGCTAGCGGGGGGCCAACACCTATCACAGATACGCAGTATTTT; CDR3: CASSHASGGPTPITDTQYF; size: NA; D: TRBD2; V: TRBV3-1/TRBV3-2; J: TRBJ2-3
DNA: TGTGCCAGCAGCACGGGGGGGTACTACAATGAGCAGTTCTTC; CDR3: CASSTGGYYNEQFF; size: NA; D: TRBD2; V: TRBV11-2; J: TRBJ2-1
DNA: TGTGCCAGCAGTGGGTCAAAACGGACAGGGAGCAATGAGCAGTTCTTC; CDR3: CASSGSKRTGSNEQFF; size: few; D: TRBD1; V: TRBV5-8; J: TRBJ2-1
DNA: TGTGCCAGCAGCCCGCCCACGCCCCTAGGGCGGGGGGGCCGGGTAGGTGAGCAGTTCTTC; CDR3: CASSPPTPLGRGGRVGEQFF; size: NA; D: TRBD2; V: TRBV5-4; J: TRBJ2-1
DNA: TGTGCCACCCGCTCGGACAGGTTAGGTGAGCAGTTCTTC; CDR3: CATRSDRLGEQFF; size: NA; D: TRBD1; V: TRBV2; J: TRBJ2-1
DNA: TGTGCCAGCAGCAAAGGACAGGGGGATTCACCCCTCCACTTT; CDR3: CASSKGQGDSPLHF; size: many; D: TRBD1; V: TRBV2; J: TRBJ1-6
DNA: TGTGCCAGCAGTCCCCACAGGGGACAGGGGAGGTCGAGCAATCAGCCCCAGCATTTT; CDR3: CASSPHRGQGRSSNQPQHF; size: NA; D: TRBD1; V: TRBV27; J: TRBJ1-5
DNA: TGTGCCAGCAGCCGGGGGACTAGCGGATCCTACGAGCAGTACTTC; CDR3: CASSRGTSGSYEQYF; size: many; D: TRBD2; V: TRBV3-1/TRBV3-2; J: TRBJ2-7
DNA: TGTGCCAGCAGTCTAGGCGGGGGTAGAGTCGAGCAGTACTTC; CDR3: CASSLGGGRVEQYF; size: NA; D: TRBD2; V: TRBV28; J: TRBJ2-7
DNA: TGTGCCAGCAGTACCCGAGATAACACTGAAGCTTTCTTT; CDR3: CASSTRDNTEAFF; size: NA; D: NA; V: TRBV28; J: TRBJ1-1
DNA: TGCGCCAGCAGCCCCACTGAGAGCTCCTACGAGCAGTACTTC; CDR3: CASSPTESSYEQYF; size: NA; D: NA; V: TRBV5-1; J: TRBJ2-7
DNA: TGTGCCACCAGCAGGGGACTTACGAACACTGAAGCTTTCTTT; CDR3: CATSRGLTNTEAFF; size: once; D: NA; V: TRBV15; J: TRBJ1-1
DNA: TGTGCCAGCAGCCAAGACGGGACAGGGGTCAATGAGCAGTTCTTC; CDR3: CASSQDGTGVNEQFF; size: NA; D: TRBD1; V: TRBV14; J: TRBJ2-1